The present TCR beta chain was sequenced within a study of T-cell memory formation after mild COVID-19. This clonotype has ten or more counts. TCR alpha and TCR beta cDNA libraries carrying sample barcodes and UMIs came from 5'RACE with constant-segment primers. TCRdb re-derived calls from the 5' RACE reads in MiXCR, one entry per CDR3 protein. The sample includes roughly 99,000 distinct CDR3 sequences, approximately 15% of them seen just once. V gave up 4 bases and J gave up 0 bases, with 12 bases separating them. Germline assignment: CDR1 SQVTM and CDR2 ANQGSEA. The CDR3 loop spans 15 amino acids. The sequence came from a young man who had mild COVID-19 (a few samples of this study predate the infection). Cell type and time point are not known. The specimen was PBMCs or a T cell subset sorted from them (not recorded which). This chain joins TRBV29-1 and TRBJ2-2; TRBD1 or TRBD2 may be the D gene (5 bases each). The CDR3 DNA reads as TGCAGCGTTGGTCTCGGGACCGCGAACACCGGGGAGCTGTTTTTT. It encodes CSVGLGTANTGELFF.